What follows are 19 T cell receptor beta chains derived from one specimen sequenced in a study of blood T cell repertoires in COVID-19. Method: immunoSEQ multiplex PCR; TCRdb's copy keeps in-frame clones and lacks some. In the table there are fewer than 120,000 clones, roughly nine tenths of which are singletons. Sequencing input: peripheral blood. The receptors here all came from a human donor in a cohort sampled during active COVID-19.

The chain carries TRBV7-9 and TRBJ2-5, with 10 bases identical to TRBD2. The CDR3 totals 16 residues. The junction had 6 bases not matched to a gene; V was cut back by 4 bases and J by 1 base. Germline loops: CDR1 SEHNR, CDR2 FQNEAQ (reference sequence). CDR3 region: CASSSSGSGTQETQYF. The CDR3 DNA reads as TGTGCCAGCAGCTCTAGCGGGAGCGGTACCCAAGAGACCCAGTACTTC.

This CDR3 is CASRNQLNTEAFF. The CDR3, as DNA: TGTGCCAGCAGAAATCAGTTGAACACTGAAGCTTTCTTT. The V and J genes are TRBV6-5 and TRBJ1-1; D not resolved. There are 13 residues in the CDR3. The germline V gene has CDR1 MNHEY and CDR2 SVGAGI. Trimming stripped 6 bases from V and 0 bases from J, with 8 bases between.

This rearrangement joins TRBV7-8 to TRBJ2-2; the D gene is possibly TRBD2 (7 bases). CDR3 length equals 16 residues. In germline, CDR1 is SGHVS, CDR2 FQNEAQ. Trimming took off 7 bases at V and 3 bases at J, with 18 bases between the two ends. Here the CDR3 DNA reads TGTGCCAGCATCCCTGGGGGGGGCTTGGACACCGGGGAGCTGTTTTTT. Translating gives CASIPGGGLDTGELFF.

This clone was found a few times. The chain carries TRBV2 and TRBJ2-1, with D tentatively TRBD1 (6 bases). The length of the CDR3 is 14 residues. The V gene's germline CDR1 is SNHLY and CDR2 FYNNEI. Trimming removed 4 bases from V and 4 bases from J, with 11 bases in between. The CDR3 loop reads CASSVSGAYNEQFF. The DNA for the CDR3 is TGTGCCAGCAGTGTGTCAGGGGCTTACAATGAGCAGTTCTTC.

The chain carries TRBV28 and TRBJ2-7, with D tentatively TRBD2 (6 bases). Germline CDR1 MDHEN, CDR2 SYDVKM. Trimming cost V 2 bases and J 4 bases, with 18 bases left between them. The CDR3 spans 16 residues. CDR3 nucleotide sequence: TGTGCCAGCAGTTTAATTCGGGGGAGCGGACTTTACGAGCAGTACTTC. This codes for CASSLIRGSGLYEQYF.

The V gene is TRBV29-1, the J gene TRBJ1-1; TRBD1 agrees at 11 bases. This CDR3 is 14 amino acids long. Trimming took 7 bases from V and 6 from J; bases not matched to a gene: 10. From germline, CDR1 is SQVTM and CDR2 ANQGSEA. CDR3 DNA sequence: TGCAGCGCCGAACCGGGACAGGGGGTGGCTGAAGCTTTCTTT. This translates into CSAEPGQGVAEAFF.

The table lists this clone with a count of one. J is TRBJ1-3 and V is TRBV3-1 (or the pseudogene TRBV3-2); D unresolved. V gave up 3 bases and J gave up 7 bases, with 13 bases separating them. Per germline, CDR1 LGHDT and CDR2 YNNKEL (reference sequence). The CDR3 is 14 amino acids. The CDR3 bases are TGTGCCAGCAGCCAGTTCGACTCCCGGAACACCATATATTTT. This sequence encodes CASSQFDSRNTIYF.

As regards this clone: Other nucleotide sequences in the sample specify the same CDR3. This rearrangement joins TRBV30 to TRBJ2-1; D gene uncertain. The V end was cut by 0 bases, the J end by 7 bases, with 7 bases between. The CDR3 covers 12 residues. Germline-derived CDR1 and CDR2 are GTSNPN and SVGIG (reference sequence). CDR3 sequence reads: CAWSVLGNEQFF. As DNA, the CDR3 is TGTGCCTGGAGTGTACTCGGGAATGAGCAGTTCTTC.

This rearrangement joins TRBV24-1 to TRBJ1-5, with 7 bases aligning to TRBD1. Losses at the gene ends were 3 bases for V and 4 bases for J; bases not matched to a gene: 5. The CDR3 runs to 15 residues. Germline V gives CDR1 KGHDR, CDR2 SFDVKD. The CDR3 nucleotides are TGTGCCACCAGTGATAGTCGACAGGGAAATCAGCCCCAGCATTTT. Translation: CATSDSRQGNQPQHF.

This clone was found once. DNA of the CDR3: TGTGCCAGCAGCCACGGGACTAGCGGGGGGGCTAGCGGGGAGCTGTTTTTT. Protein product: CASSHGTSGGASGELFF. V usage is TRBV4-2 and J usage is TRBJ2-2; 16 bases fit TRBD2. The ends lost 3 bases at V and 7 bases at J; junction bases unmatched: 5. This CDR3 is 17 amino acids long. Germline V lookup: CDR1 LGHNA, CDR2 YNFKEQ.

In this sample, this clone turned up once. V is TRBV19 and J is TRBJ2-6; TRBD2 is a possible D gene (6 bases). CDR1 is LNHDA and CDR2 is SQIVND in the germline V gene (reference sequence). This CDR3 is 17 amino acids long. The V end lost 4 bases, the J end lost 1 base, and 14 bases lay between the germline ends. The CDR3 spells CASSTPSTRSGANVLTF. DNA for the CDR3: TGTGCCAGTAGTACCCCCTCGACTAGATCTGGGGCCAACGTCCTGACTTTC.

The chain recombines TRBV6-6 with TRBJ2-1; TRBD2 might be the D (6 bases). Looked up from germline, CDR1 is MNHNY and CDR2 is SVGAGI (reference sequence). V was pared by 7 bases and J by 0 bases, with 16 bases between. The CDR3 sequence is 16 residues long. Here the CDR3 reads CASTSRRASSYNEQFF. As DNA, the CDR3 is TGTGCCAGCACCTCACGGAGGGCTAGCTCCTACAATGAGCAGTTCTTC.

The rearrangement links TRBV4-1 to TRBJ1-4; D is possibly TRBD1 (6 bases). Trimming took off 2 bases at V and 3 bases at J, with 13 bases between the two ends. The germline gives CDR1 MGHRA, CDR2 YSYEKL. This CDR3 is 16 amino acids long. This CDR3 is CASSQLTGTANEKLFF. The DNA of the CDR3 is TGCGCCAGCAGCCAACTTACAGGGACGGCTAATGAAAAACTGTTTTTT.

Note on this clone: Other DNA sequences in this specimen translate into the identical CDR3. The gene calls are TRBV28 and TRBJ1-5; 7 bases align to TRBD1. With V trimmed by 0 bases and J by 6 bases, 8 bases remained unmatched. In germline, CDR1 is MDHEN, CDR2 SYDVKM. The CDR3 has 16 residues. The CDR3: CASSLWGQGDGQPQHF. Written as DNA, the CDR3 is TGTGCCAGCAGTTTATGGGGGCAGGGGGACGGTCAGCCCCAGCATTTT.

The genes are TRBV5-1 and TRBJ2-1; 9 bases fit TRBD2. CDR1 SGHRS and CDR2 YFSETQ come from the germline V gene. V lost 4 bases, J lost 4 bases, and 3 bases stayed unmatched. There are 14 residues in the CDR3. CDR3 sequence: CASSVSGSYNEQFF. The DNA for the CDR3 is TGCGCCAGCAGCGTTAGCGGGAGTTACAATGAGCAGTTCTTC.

The rearrangement links TRBV4-1 to TRBJ1-1; no definite D call. Looked up from germline, CDR1 is MGHRA and CDR2 is YSYEKL. This CDR3 is built from 14 residues. With 1 base removed from V and 0 bases from J, the gap between germline ends came to 6 bases. DNA for the CDR3: TGCGCCAGCAGCCAAGTACAAATGAACACTGAAGCTTTCTTT. This translates into CASSQVQMNTEAFF.

This clone was observed a few times. The chain joins TRBV5-4 to TRBJ1-5; no reliable D call. The germline V gene encodes CDR1 SGHNT and CDR2 YYREEE (reference sequence). V was cut by 2 bases and J by 4 bases, with 28 bases left in between. The CDR3 runs 20 residues. The CDR3 loop reads CASSFTATRTWVDPNQPQHF. The CDR3 region has the DNA TGTGCCAGCAGCTTCACAGCAACGAGAACTTGGGTAGATCCGAATCAGCCCCAGCATTTT. Full variable domain (rest looked up from reference TRBV5-4 and TRBJ1-5): ETGVTQSPTHLIKTRGQQVTLRCSSQSGHNTVSWYQQALGQGPQFIFQYYREEENGRGNFPPRFSGLQFPNYSSELNVNALELDDSALYLCASSFTATRTWVDPNQPQHFGDGTRLSIL.

This sequence joins TRBV5-6 and TRBJ1-5; D call uncertain. The V gene's germline CDR1 is SGHDT and CDR2 YYEEEE. This CDR3 is built from 14 residues. Trimming cost V 2 bases and J 4 bases, with 10 bases left between them. In DNA form, the CDR3 reads TGTGCCAGCAGCTTCTACAGTGCAAATCAGCCCCAGCATTTT. Protein product: CASSFYSANQPQHF.

The genes are TRBV19 and TRBJ2-1; D may be TRBD2 (5 bases). From germline, CDR1 is LNHDA and CDR2 SQIVND (reference sequence). This CDR3 spans 13 amino acids. V was pared by 7 bases and J by 8 bases, with 15 bases between. For the CDR3, the DNA is TGTGCCAGTAATAGACTACCCCGAGATGAGCAGTTCTTC. Translating gives CASNRLPRDEQFF. The full variable domain, rest sourced from reference TRBV19 and TRBJ2-1, is DGGITQSPKYLFRKEGQNVTLSCEQNLNHDAMYWYRQDPGQGLRLIYYSQIVNDFQKGDIAEGYSVSREKKESFPLTVTSAQKNPTAFYLCASNRLPRDEQFFGPGTRLTVL.